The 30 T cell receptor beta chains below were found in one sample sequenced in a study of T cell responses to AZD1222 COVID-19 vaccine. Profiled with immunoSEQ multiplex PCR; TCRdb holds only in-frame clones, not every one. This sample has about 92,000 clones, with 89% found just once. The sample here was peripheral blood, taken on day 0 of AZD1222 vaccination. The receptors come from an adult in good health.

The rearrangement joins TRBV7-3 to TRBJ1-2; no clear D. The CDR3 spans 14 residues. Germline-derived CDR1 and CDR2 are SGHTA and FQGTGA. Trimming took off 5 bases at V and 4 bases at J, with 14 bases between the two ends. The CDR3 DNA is TGTGCCAGCAGCGCCGGACCAGAAAGCTATGGCTACACCTTC. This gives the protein CASSAGPESYGYTF.

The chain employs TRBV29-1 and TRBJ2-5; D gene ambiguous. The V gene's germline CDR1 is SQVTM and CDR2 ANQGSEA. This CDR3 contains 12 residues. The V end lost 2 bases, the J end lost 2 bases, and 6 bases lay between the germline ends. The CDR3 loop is CSVERQQETQYF. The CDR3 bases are TGCAGCGTTGAACGCCAGCAAGAGACCCAGTACTTC.

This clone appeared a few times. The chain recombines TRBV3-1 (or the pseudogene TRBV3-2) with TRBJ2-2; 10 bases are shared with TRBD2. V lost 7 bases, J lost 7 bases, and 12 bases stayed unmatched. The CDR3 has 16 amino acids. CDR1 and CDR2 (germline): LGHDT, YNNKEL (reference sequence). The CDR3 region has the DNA TGTGCCAGCACGAAGGAGAGCGGGGGGGCTGGCGGGGAGCTGTTTTTT. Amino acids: CASTKESGGAGGELFF.

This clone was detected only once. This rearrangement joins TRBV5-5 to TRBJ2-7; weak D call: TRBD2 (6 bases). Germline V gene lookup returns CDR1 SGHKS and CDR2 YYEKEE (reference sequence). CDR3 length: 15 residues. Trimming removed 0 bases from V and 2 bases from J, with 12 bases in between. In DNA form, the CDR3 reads TGTGCCAGCAGCTTGGTTGCGACGGGAGCCTACGAGCAGTACTTC. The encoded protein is CASSLVATGAYEQYF.

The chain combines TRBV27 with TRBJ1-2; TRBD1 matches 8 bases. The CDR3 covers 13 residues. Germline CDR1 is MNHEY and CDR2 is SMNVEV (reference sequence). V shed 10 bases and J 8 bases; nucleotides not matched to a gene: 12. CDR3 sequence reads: CATSYRGGRGYTF. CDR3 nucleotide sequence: TGTGCCACCTCCTACAGGGGGGGACGGGGCTACACCTTC.

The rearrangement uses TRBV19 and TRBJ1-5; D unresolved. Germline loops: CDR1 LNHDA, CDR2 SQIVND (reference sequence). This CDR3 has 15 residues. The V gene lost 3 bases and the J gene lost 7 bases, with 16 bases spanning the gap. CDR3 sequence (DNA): TGTGCCAGTAGTATGTATAGGCCCGAGTGGCAGCCCCAGCATTTT. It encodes CASSMYRPEWQPQHF.

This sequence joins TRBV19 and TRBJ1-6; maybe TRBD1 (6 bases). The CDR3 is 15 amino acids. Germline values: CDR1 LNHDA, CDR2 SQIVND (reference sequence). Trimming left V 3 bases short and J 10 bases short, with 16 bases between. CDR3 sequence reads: CASSIGAGAGSPLHF. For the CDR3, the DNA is TGTGCCAGTAGTATTGGGGCAGGGGCTGGCTCACCCCTCCACTTT.

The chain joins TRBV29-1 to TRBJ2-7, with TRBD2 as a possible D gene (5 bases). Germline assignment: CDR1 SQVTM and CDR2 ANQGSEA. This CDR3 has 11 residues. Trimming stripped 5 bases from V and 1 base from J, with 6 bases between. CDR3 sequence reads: CSVRGSYEQYF. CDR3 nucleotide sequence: TGCAGCGTTCGGGGATCCTACGAGCAGTACTTC.

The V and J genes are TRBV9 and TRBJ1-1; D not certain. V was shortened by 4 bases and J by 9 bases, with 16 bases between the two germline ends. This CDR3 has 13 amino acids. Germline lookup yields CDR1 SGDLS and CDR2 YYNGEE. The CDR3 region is CASSPDGFYQAFF. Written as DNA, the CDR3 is TGTGCCAGCAGCCCCGACGGGTTTTACCAAGCTTTCTTT.

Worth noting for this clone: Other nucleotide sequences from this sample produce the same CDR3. In DNA, the CDR3 is TGTGCCAGCTCCCCTGGGGCTACCAATGAAAAACTGTTTTTT. Residues: CASSPGATNEKLFF. The J gene is TRBJ1-4, the V gene TRBV18; D possibly corresponds to TRBD1 (5 bases). CDR1 and CDR2 from the germline V gene are KGHSH and LQKENI. The CDR3 has 14 residues. Trimming removed 6 bases from V and 5 bases from J, with 13 bases in between.

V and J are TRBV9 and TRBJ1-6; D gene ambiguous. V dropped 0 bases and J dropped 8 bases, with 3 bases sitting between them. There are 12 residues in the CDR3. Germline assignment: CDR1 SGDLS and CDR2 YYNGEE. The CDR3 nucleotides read TGTGCCAGCAGCGTAGCGGATTCACCCCTCCACTTT. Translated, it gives CASSVADSPLHF.

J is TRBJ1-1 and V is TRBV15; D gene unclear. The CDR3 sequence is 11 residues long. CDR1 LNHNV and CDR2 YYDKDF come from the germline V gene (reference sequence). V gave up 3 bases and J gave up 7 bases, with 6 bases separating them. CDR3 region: CATSSFREAFF. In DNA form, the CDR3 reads TGTGCCACCAGCAGTTTTCGTGAAGCTTTCTTT.

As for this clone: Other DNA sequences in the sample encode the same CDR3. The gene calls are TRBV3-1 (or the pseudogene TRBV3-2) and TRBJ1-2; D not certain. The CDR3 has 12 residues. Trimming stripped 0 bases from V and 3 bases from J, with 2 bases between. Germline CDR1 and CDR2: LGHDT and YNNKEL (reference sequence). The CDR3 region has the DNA TGTGCCAGCAGCCAAGAGTACTATGGCTACACCTTC. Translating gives CASSQEYYGYTF.

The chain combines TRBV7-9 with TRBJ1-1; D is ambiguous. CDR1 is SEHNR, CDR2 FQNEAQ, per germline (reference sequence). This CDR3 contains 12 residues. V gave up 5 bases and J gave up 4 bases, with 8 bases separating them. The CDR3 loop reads CASSPRGTEAFF. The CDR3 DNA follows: TGTGCCAGCAGCCCGCGGGGCACTGAAGCTTTCTTT.

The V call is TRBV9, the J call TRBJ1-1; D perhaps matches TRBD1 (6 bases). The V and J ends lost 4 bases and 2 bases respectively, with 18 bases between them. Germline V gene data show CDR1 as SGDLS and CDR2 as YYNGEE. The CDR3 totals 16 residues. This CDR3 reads CASSFYPQGGNTEAFF. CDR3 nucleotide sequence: TGTGCCAGCAGCTTCTATCCACAGGGCGGTAACACTGAAGCTTTCTTT.

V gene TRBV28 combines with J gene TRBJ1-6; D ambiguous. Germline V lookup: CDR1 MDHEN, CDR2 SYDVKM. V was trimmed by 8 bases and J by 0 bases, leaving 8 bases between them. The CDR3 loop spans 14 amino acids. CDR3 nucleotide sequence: TGTGCCAGCCTCACAGCCTCCTATAATTCACCCCTCCACTTT. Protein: CASLTASYNSPLHF.

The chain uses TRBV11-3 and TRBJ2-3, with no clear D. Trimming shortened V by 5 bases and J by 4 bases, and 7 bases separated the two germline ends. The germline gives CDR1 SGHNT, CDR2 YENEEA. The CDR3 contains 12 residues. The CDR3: CASSERSDTQYF. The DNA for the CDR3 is TGTGCCAGCAGCGAGAGATCAGATACGCAGTATTTT.

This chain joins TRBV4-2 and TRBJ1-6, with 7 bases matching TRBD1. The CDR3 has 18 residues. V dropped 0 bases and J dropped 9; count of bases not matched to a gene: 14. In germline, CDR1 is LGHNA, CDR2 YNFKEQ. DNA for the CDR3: TGTGCCAGCAGCCAAGATCCCTATACAGGGGAGTGGGGTTCACCCCTCCACTTT. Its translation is CASSQDPYTGEWGSPLHF.

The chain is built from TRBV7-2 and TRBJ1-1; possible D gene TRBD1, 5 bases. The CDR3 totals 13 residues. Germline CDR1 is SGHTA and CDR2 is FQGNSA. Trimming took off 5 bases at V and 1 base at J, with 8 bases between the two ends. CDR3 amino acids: CASSTQGNTEAFF. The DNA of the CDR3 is TGTGCCAGCAGCACTCAGGGGAACACTGAAGCTTTCTTT.

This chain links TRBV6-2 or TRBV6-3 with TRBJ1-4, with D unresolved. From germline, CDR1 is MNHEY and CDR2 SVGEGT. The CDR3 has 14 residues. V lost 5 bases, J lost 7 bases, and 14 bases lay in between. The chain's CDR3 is CASSLRQGREKLFF. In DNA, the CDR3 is TGTGCCAGCAGTCTGAGGCAAGGCCGTGAAAAACTGTTTTTT.

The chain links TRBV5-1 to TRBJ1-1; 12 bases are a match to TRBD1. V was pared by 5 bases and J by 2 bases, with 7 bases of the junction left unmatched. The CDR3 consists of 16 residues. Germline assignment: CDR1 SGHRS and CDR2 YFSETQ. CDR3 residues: CASSQRGTGGNTEAFF. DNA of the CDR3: TGCGCCAGCAGTCAACGGGGGACAGGGGGCAACACTGAAGCTTTCTTT.

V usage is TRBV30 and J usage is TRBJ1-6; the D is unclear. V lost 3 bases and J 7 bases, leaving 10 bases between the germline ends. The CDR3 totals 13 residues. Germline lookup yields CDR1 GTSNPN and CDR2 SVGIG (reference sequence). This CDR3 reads CAWRNRPNSPLHF. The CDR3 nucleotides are TGTGCCTGGAGGAATAGGCCCAATTCACCCCTCCACTTT.

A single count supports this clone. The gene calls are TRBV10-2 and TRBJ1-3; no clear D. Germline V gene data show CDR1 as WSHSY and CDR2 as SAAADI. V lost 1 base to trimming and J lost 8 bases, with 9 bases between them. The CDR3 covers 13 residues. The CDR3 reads CASSEFIGDTIYF. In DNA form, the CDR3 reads TGCGCCAGCAGTGAGTTTATCGGGGACACCATATATTTT.

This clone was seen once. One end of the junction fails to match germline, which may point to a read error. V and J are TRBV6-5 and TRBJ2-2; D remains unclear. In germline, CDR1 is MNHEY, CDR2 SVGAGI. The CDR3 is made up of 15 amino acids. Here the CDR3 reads CASSYFGRNAGELFF. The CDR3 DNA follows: TGTGCCAGCAGTTACTTCGGACGGAACGCCGGGGAGCTGTTTTTT.

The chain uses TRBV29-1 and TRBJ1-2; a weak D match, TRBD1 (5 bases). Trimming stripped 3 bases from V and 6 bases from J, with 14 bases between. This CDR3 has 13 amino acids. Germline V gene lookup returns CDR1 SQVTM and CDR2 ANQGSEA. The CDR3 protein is CSVDPTGFNGYTF. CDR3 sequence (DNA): TGCAGCGTTGATCCCACAGGATTTAATGGCTACACCTTC.

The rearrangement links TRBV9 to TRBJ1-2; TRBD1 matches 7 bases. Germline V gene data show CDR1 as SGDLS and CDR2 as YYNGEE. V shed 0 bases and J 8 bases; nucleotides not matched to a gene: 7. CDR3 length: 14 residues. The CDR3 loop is CASSVGGRGIGYTF. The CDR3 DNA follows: TGTGCCAGCAGCGTAGGGGGCAGGGGGATCGGCTACACCTTC.

The CDR3: CASSYEGTSRAFF. The CDR3 DNA reads as TGTGCCAGCAGTTACGAGGGGACATCACGAGCTTTCTTT. This rearrangement joins TRBV6-2 or TRBV6-3 to TRBJ1-1, with a possible D match to TRBD1 (6 bases). Germline lookup yields CDR1 MNHEY and CDR2 SVGEGT. CDR3 size: 13 residues. Trimming cost V 2 bases and J 10 bases, with 14 bases left between them.

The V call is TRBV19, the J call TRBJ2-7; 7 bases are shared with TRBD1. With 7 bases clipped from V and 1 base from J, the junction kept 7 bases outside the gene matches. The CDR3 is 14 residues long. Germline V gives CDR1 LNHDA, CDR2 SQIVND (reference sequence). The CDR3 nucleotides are TGTGCCAGTACCACAGGGGTAGGATCCTACGAGCAGTACTTC. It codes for CASTTGVGSYEQYF. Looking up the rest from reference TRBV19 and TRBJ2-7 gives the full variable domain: DGGITQSPKYLFRKEGQNVTLSCEQNLNHDAMYWYRQDPGQGLRLIYYSQIVNDFQKGDIAEGYSVSREKKESFPLTVTSAQKNPTAFYLCASTTGVGSYEQYFGPGTRLTVT.

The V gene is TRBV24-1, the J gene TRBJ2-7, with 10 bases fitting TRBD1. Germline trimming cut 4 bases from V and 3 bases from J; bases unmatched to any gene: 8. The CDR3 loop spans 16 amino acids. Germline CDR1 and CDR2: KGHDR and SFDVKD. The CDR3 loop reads CATSDRTGGTGYEQYF. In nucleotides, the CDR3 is TGTGCCACCAGTGACCGGACAGGGGGTACGGGCTACGAGCAGTACTTC.

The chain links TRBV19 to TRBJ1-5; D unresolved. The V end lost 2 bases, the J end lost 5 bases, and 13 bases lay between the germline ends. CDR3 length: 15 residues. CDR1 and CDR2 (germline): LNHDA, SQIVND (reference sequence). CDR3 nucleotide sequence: TGTGCCAGTAGTATATCCGGGGTTGACGATCAGCCCCAGCATTTT. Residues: CASSISGVDDQPQHF.